The 14 T cell receptor beta chains below were found in one sample sequenced in a study of CD8+ T cells in alopecia areata. cDNA prepared by RNA extraction and subsequent reverse transcription served as the template for sequencing. Some clones are missing from TCRdb's copy, which holds only in-frame ones; the method was immunoSEQ multiplex PCR. The sample consists of around 97,000 clones, approximately 52% of them appearing once. The sample comprised CD4+ T cells sorted from blood. These receptors all stem from a human donor in good health.

V gene TRBV2 combines with J gene TRBJ2-2, with a weak D call TRBD1 (5 bases). This CDR3 is 13 amino acids long. Trimming stripped 7 bases from V and 3 bases from J, with 9 bases between. Germline values: CDR1 SNHLY, CDR2 FYNNEI. This chain's CDR3 is CASIQEYTGELFF. CDR3 in DNA: TGTGCCAGCATACAGGAATACACCGGGGAGCTGTTTTTT.

CDR3 amino acids: CAWSVGPGQYF. Written as DNA, the CDR3 is TGTGCCTGGAGTGTAGGTCCGGGCCAGTACTTC. The genes are TRBV30 and TRBJ2-5; D is unresolved. The germline V gene has CDR1 GTSNPN and CDR2 SVGIG (reference sequence). Trimming pared 0 bases from V and 10 bases from J, leaving 9 bases between. The CDR3 spans 11 residues.

This clone was seen repeatedly, ten times or more. The chain is built from TRBV6-1 and TRBJ1-6, with 9 nucleotides matching TRBD1. The CDR3 sequence is 15 residues long. Germline CDR1 MNHNS, CDR2 SASEGT. V shed 8 bases and J 5 bases; nucleotides not matched to a gene: 7. The CDR3: CASLGTGLNNSPLHF. The CDR3 bases are TGTGCCAGCTTGGGGACAGGGTTGAATAATTCACCCCTCCACTTT.

This clone has only a few counts. The V gene is TRBV11-2, the J gene TRBJ2-5; no definite D call. The germline gives CDR1 SGHAT, CDR2 FQNNGV. V shed 5 bases and J shed 0 bases, with 4 bases lying between them. The CDR3 totals 12 residues. CDR3 loop: CASSRYQETQYF. In DNA form, the CDR3 reads TGTGCCAGCAGCCGGTACCAAGAGACCCAGTACTTC.

The chain employs TRBV10-3 and TRBJ1-6; TRBD1 is a possible D gene (6 bases). CDR1 is ENHRY and CDR2 is SYGVKD in the germline V gene. The V gene lost 8 bases and the J gene lost 10 bases, with 15 bases spanning the gap. This CDR3 has 13 amino acids. The CDR3 DNA sequence: TGTGCCATCCGTGGGACACGCGAATCACCCCTCCACTTT. Translating it yields CAIRGTRESPLHF.

In DNA, the CDR3 is TGTGCCAGCAGTTGGGCTGGGGGGTACTATGGCTACACCTTC. It translates to CASSWAGGYYGYTF. The genes are TRBV27 and TRBJ1-2, with D perhaps TRBD1 (5 bases). This CDR3 region has 14 residues. The germline CDR1 and CDR2 sequences are MNHEY and SMNVEV (reference sequence). Trimming removed 4 bases at V and 3 bases at J, with 12 bases between.

J is TRBJ2-1 and V is TRBV29-1; D might be TRBD1 (5 bases). This CDR3 region has 13 residues. The germline V and J ends were trimmed by 3 bases and 6 bases, with 12 bases remaining between them. The germline V gene has CDR1 SQVTM and CDR2 ANQGSEA. The CDR3 here is CSVEGQISNEQFF. Here the CDR3 DNA reads TGCAGCGTTGAGGGGCAGATCTCCAATGAGCAGTTCTTC.

J is TRBJ1-2 and V is TRBV10-3; TRBD1 matches 9 bases. J gave up 5 bases and V 0 bases, and 4 bases lay outside the gene matches. This CDR3 spans 15 amino acids. The germline CDR1 and CDR2 sequences are ENHRY and SYGVKD. The chain's CDR3 is CAISESPDRGYGYTF. The CDR3 DNA follows: TGTGCCATCAGTGAGTCCCCGGACAGGGGATATGGCTACACCTTC.

This clone was recorded a few times. This chain uses TRBV30 with TRBJ1-2; D possibly corresponds to TRBD1 (5 bases). Trimming removed 0 bases at V and 2 bases at J, with 13 bases between. The CDR3 is made up of 15 amino acids. From germline, CDR1 is GTSNPN and CDR2 SVGIG (reference sequence). The CDR3 DNA is TGTGCCTGGAGTGTCGGCGGGGGTCAAAACTATGGCTACACCTTC. It yields the protein CAWSVGGGQNYGYTF.

The chain links TRBV28 to TRBJ2-3; D perhaps matches TRBD2 (6 bases). The V end lost 5 bases, the J end lost 4 bases, and 16 bases lay between the germline ends. The germline gives CDR1 MDHEN, CDR2 SYDVKM. The CDR3 is 15 amino acids. In DNA, the CDR3 is TGTGCCAGCAGTGCAATGGAGGGGTACGCAGATACGCAGTATTTT. Residues: CASSAMEGYADTQYF.

The J gene is TRBJ1-6, the V gene TRBV11-3; a possible D gene is TRBD1 (6 bases). V shed 5 bases and J shed 9 bases, with 20 bases lying between them. CDR1 is SGHNT, CDR2 YENEEA, per germline. The CDR3 consists of 16 residues. The CDR3 DNA reads TGTGCCAGCAGCCTCGAGGGACATTCGTTCGGTTCACCCCTCCACTTT. Encoded protein: CASSLEGHSFGSPLHF.

The chain carries TRBV7-2 and TRBJ2-4; a weak D match, TRBD2 (5 bases). Trimming removed 0 bases from V and 9 bases from J, with 12 bases in between. CDR3 length: 14 amino acids. Germline loops: CDR1 SGHTA, CDR2 FQGNSA. DNA for the CDR3: TGTGCCAGCAGCTTAGCGACGAGGGCTGGCATTCAGTACTTC. Translated: CASSLATRAGIQYF.

This chain connects TRBV30 to TRBJ2-5; tentatively, D is TRBD1 (5 bases). Germline V CDR1 and CDR2: GTSNPN, SVGIG (reference sequence). Trimming removed 2 bases at V and 8 bases at J, with 12 bases between. The CDR3 is 12 residues long. The CDR3 protein is CAWSLIQDTQYF. The CDR3 nucleotides are TGTGCCTGGAGTCTAATACAGGATACCCAGTACTTC.

The gene calls are TRBV19 and TRBJ2-6, with 8 bases identical to TRBD1. V shed 5 bases and J 1 base; nucleotides not matched to a gene: 7. This CDR3 is 17 amino acids long. The germline gives CDR1 LNHDA, CDR2 SQIVND (reference sequence). The CDR3 DNA sequence: TGTGCCAGTAGTGTTGGACAGGGAAGATCTGGGGCCAACGTCCTGACTTTC. This encodes CASSVGQGRSGANVLTF. Looking up the rest from reference TRBV19 and TRBJ2-6 gives the full variable domain: DGGITQSPKYLFRKEGQNVTLSCEQNLNHDAMYWYRQDPGQGLRLIYYSQIVNDFQKGDIAEGYSVSREKKESFPLTVTSAQKNPTAFYLCASSVGQGRSGANVLTFGAGSRLTVL.